This T cell receptor (beta chain) was found in a study of T-cell memory formation after mild COVID-19. About the research overall: There were largely donor-specific TCR clusters.

TCRdb processed the 5' RACE reads anew with MiXCR; each CDR3 protein has one entry. This sample has some 150,000 distinct CDR3 sequences, with 15% to 20% found just once. This CDR3 has 18 residues. J gave up 9 bases and V 5 bases, and 19 bases lay outside the gene matches. The chain employs TRBV12-3 or TRBV12-4 and TRBJ2-4, with 10 positions matching TRBD2. The sequenced sample was PBMCs or a T cell subset sorted from them (not recorded which). This clonotype was sampled from an adult woman who had mild COVID-19 (a few samples of this study predate the infection). Cell type and time point are not known. The CDR3 DNA reads TGTGCCAGCAGTCGTCCCCGAGTACGAGCGGGAGGGTTTGGCATTCAGTACTTC. Amino acids: CASSRPRVRAGGFGIQYF.